The sequence of this T cell receptor (beta chain) was determined in a study of PD-1 blockade in classical Hodgkin lymphoma. General observations from the study: Only CD4+ TCR diversity, not CD8+, had risen significantly by C4D1. What drove the repertoire differences, possibly disease activity or prior therapy, has not been defined. Relative to healthy donors, newly diagnosed patients reportedly had lower baseline TCR diversity, which was reported as lower still in relapsed/refractory patients. Lower baseline TCR diversity marked trial partial responders and progressors.

Details on this clone: Its antigen is not identified.

The germline gives CDR1 ENHRY, CDR2 SYGVKD. The CDR3 runs to 14 residues. Trimming shortened V by 0 bases and J by 5 bases, and 11 bases separated the two germline ends. As for time point: cycle 4 day 1 (C4D1), after six to seven weeks of nivolumab. All patients experienced relapse after autologous stem cell transplantation, and brentuximab vedotin exposure was variable. Negative selection with magnets was how CD8+ T cells were isolated from the thawed PBMCs. The repertoire was sequenced with immunoSEQ multiplex PCR; TCRdb's copy has only in-frame clones and lacks some. Of approximately 19,000 clones in the sample, 88% were seen once.

The sequencing here drew on CD8+ T cells from blood, taken before the fourth cycle of nivolumab. The gene calls are TRBV10-3 and TRBJ2-7; D could derive from TRBD1 or TRBD2 (6 bases each). The receptor was isolated from a human donor with classical Hodgkin lymphoma. The CDR3 bases are TGTGCCATCAGTGAGTCTGGGGGGCGCCACGAGCAGTACTTC. This sequence encodes CAISESGGRHEQYF.